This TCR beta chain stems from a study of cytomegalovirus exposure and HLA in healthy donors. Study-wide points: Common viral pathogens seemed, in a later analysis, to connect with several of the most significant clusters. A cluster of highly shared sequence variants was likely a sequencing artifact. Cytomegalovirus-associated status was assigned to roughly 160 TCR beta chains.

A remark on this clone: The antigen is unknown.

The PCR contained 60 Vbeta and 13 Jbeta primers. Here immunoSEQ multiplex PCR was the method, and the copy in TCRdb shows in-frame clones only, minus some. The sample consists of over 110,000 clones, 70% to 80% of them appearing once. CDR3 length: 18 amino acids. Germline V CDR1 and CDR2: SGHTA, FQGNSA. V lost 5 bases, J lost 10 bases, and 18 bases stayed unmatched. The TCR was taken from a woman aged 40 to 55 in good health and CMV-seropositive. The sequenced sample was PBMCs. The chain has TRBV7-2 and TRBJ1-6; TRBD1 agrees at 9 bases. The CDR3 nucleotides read TGTGCCAGCAGCCCAACCCTTAACCACAGGGGGCGGAGGTCACCCCTCCACTTT. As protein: CASSPTLNHRGRRSPLHF.